A selection of T cell receptor beta chains follows, all from one sample in a study of long-term antiretroviral therapy in people with HIV. Clones were read by immunoSEQ multiplex PCR, and TCRdb kept only the in-frame ones, dropping some. The sample holds about 24,000 clones, around four fifths seen once. The sample in question was unsorted PBMCs, obtained 0.4 years after starting antiretroviral therapy. Receptors were obtained from a man aged 50 to 59 with HIV. The CDR3 runs from the conserved cysteine through the conserved F or W. Each record gives: clone size, D gene, J gene, V gene, CDR3 DNA, CDR3 protein. D genes are given only for firm matches. A row's size may be missing; if present it is once, few, many or a size class.

few	.	TRBJ1-2	TRBV9	TGTGCCAGCAGCGTAGAAGGGGGACGGACCGCTAACTATGGCTACACCTTC	CASSVEGGRTANYGYTF
.	TRBD1	TRBJ1-4	TRBV19	TGTGCCAGTTACCGGGGGACAGGGGTTGGAAAACTGTTTTTT	CASYRGTGVGKLFF
.	.	TRBJ1-1	TRBV18	TGTGCCAGCTCAGGCAGCAAGAACACTGAAGCTTTCTTT	CASSGSKNTEAFF
.	.	TRBJ2-2	TRBV27	TGTGCCAGCAGGCGCGACGGGGAGCTGTTTTTT	CASRRDGELFF
.	TRBD2	TRBJ2-3	TRBV7-9	TGTGCCAGCTTAGCTATAGGACTAGCGGGATTTGATACGCAGTATTTT	CASLAIGLAGFDTQYF
.	TRBD2	TRBJ2-1	TRBV7-2	TGTGCCAGCAGCTTCGGACTAGCGGGCTCCTACAATGAGCAGTTCTTC	CASSFGLAGSYNEQFF
.	.	TRBJ2-1	TRBV13	TGTGCCAGCAGCTCCCCAGCGGGGACAAATGAGCAGTTCTTC	CASSSPAGTNEQFF
once	.	TRBJ1-3	TRBV5-1	TGCGCCAGCAGTCCCGGACCTTCTCGAAACACCATATATTTT	CASSPGPSRNTIYF
few	TRBD1	TRBJ1-5	TRBV15	TGTGCCACCAGCAGGGACGACAGGGGAAATCAGCCCCAGCATTTT	CATSRDDRGNQPQHF
.	.	TRBJ1-6	TRBV7-2	TGTGCCAGCAGCAATTCCAATTCACCCCTCCACTTT	CASSNSNSPLHF
.	.	TRBJ2-3	TRBV7-2	TGTGCCAGCAGCTTAGGGACAGCCCGCACAGATACGCAGTATTTT	CASSLGTARTDTQYF
.	.	TRBJ2-2	TRBV5-4	TGTGCCAGCAGACCCGACGCTACCGGGGAGCTGTTTTTT	CASRPDATGELFF
.	.	TRBJ2-2	TRBV7-2	TGTGCCAGCAGCTTAGTCGAGGGGGCCGGGGAGCTGTTTTTT	CASSLVEGAGELFF
.	.	TRBJ1-1	TRBV5-6	TGTGCCAGCAGTTCCGACAGCACAGTTGAAGCTTTCTTT	CASSSDSTVEAFF